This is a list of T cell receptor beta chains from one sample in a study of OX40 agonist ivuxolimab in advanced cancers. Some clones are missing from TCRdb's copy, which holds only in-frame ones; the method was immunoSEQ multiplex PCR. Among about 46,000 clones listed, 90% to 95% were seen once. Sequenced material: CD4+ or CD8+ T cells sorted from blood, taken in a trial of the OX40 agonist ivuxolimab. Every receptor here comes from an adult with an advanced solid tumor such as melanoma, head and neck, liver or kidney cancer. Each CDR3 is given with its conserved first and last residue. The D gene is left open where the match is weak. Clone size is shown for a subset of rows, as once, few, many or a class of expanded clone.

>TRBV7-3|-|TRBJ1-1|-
TGTGCCAGCAGCTTAACGTATGGGGGGCAAACTGAAGCTTTCTTT
CASSLTYGGQTEAFF
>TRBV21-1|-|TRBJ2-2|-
TGTGCCAGCAGCACTTCCGGGACAGGGGTCTTGAACACCGGGGAGCTGTTTTTT
CASSTSGTGVLNTGELFF
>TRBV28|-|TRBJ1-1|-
TGTGCCAGCAGACTAGGTTGGTCCACTGAAGCTTTCTTT
CASRLGWSTEAFF
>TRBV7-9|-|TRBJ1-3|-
TGTGCCAGCAGCCAAACAGAGAACTCTGGAAACACCATATATTTT
CASSQTENSGNTIYF
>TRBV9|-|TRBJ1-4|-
TGTGCCAGCAGCGTAGGTTTGGTGGGGGAACTGTTTTTT
CASSVGLVGELFF
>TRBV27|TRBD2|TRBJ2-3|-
TGTGCCAGCAGCCCCAAGCGAGCGGGGGTAGATACGCAGTATTTT
CASSPKRAGVDTQYF
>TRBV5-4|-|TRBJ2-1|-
TGTGCCAGCAGGTCAGGGGACCAGTTCTTC
CASRSGDQFF
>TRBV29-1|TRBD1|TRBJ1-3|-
TGCAGCGTTGAGGCTTTCCCGGGACAGAAATCTGGAAACACCATATATTTT
CSVEAFPGQKSGNTIYF
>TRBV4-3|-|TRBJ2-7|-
TGCGCCAGCACCCCAAGTGCTGGGCCCTCCTACGAGCAGTACTTC
CASTPSAGPSYEQYF
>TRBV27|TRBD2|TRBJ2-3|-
TGTGCCAGCAGCAACCTTGACAGCGGGGGCCCAGATACGCAGTATTTT
CASSNLDSGGPDTQYF
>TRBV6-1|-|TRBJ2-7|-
TGTGCCAGCAGCCAATCTTTCCTACTAGCCTACGAGCAGTACTTC
CASSQSFLLAYEQYF
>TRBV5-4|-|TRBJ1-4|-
TGTGCCAGCAGCTCAACCCGGGAGGAGAATGAAAAACTGTTTTTT
CASSSTREENEKLFF
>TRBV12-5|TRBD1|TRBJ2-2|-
TGTGCTAGTGGTTTGGTAAAGGGGGCGAAGGAGCTGTTTTTT
CASGLVKGAKELFF
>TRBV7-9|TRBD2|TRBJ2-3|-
TGTGCCAGCGCTGTCCTAGCGGGGTCAGCAGATACGCAGTATTTT
CASAVLAGSADTQYF
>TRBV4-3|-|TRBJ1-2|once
TGCGCCAGCAGCCCGGGGAGGGTAGGCTATGGCTACACCTTC
CASSPGRVGYGYTF
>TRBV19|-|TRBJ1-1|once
TGTGCCAGTAGCGGGGGAGAGAACACTGAAGCTTTCTTT
CASSGGENTEAFF
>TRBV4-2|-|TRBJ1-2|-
TGTGCCAGCAGCCAAGAAGTATCGGATGGGGTAGGCTACACCTTC
CASSQEVSDGVGYTF
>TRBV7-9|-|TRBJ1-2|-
TGTGCCAGCAGCCAGGGTTCTCTCCATGGCTACACCTTC
CASSQGSLHGYTF
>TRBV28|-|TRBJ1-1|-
TGTGCCAGCTCCACCAGATATAGGCTTTTAGACACTGAAGCTTTCTTT
CASSTRYRLLDTEAFF
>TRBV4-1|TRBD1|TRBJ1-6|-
TGCGCCAGCAGCCTAACAGCGACGACAGGGAGTGAGGTCTTATCACCCCTCCACTTT
CASSLTATTGSEVLSPLHF
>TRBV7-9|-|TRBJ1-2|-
TGTGCCAGCAGCTCGCCCCAGATACAGGATGCTGTAGACTATGGCTACACCTTC
CASSSPQIQDAVDYGYTF
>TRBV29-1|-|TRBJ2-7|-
TGCAGCGTTTACGGACTGGCTAACTCCTACGAGCAGTACTTC
CSVYGLANSYEQYF
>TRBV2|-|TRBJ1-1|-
TGTGCCAGCAGTGAAGAGGGGTTGACTGAAGCTTTCTTT
CASSEEGLTEAFF
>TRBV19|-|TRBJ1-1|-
TGTGCCAGTAGTATCGTCGGGGCCGGCACTGAAGCTTTCTTT
CASSIVGAGTEAFF
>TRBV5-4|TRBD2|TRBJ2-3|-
TGTGCCTTCCGGGGGGGCGCAGATACGCAGTATTTT
CAFRGGADTQYF
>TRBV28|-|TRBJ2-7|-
TGTGCCAGCAGCAACAATGCCCACGAGCAGTACTTC
CASSNNAHEQYF
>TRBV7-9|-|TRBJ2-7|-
TGTGCCAGCAGCGCGGTGGACACCTACGAGCAGTACTTC
CASSAVDTYEQYF
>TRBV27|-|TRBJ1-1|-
TGTGCCAGCAGTTTAGGGGGCTCTGAAGCTTTCTTT
CASSLGGSEAFF
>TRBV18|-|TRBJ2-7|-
TGTGCCAGCTCAGAGACTGCTACCTACGAGCAGTACTTC
CASSETATYEQYF